Below, 18 T cell receptor beta chains from the same sample are listed, as sequenced in a study of CD8 T cells in Susac syndrome. The RNA, about 0.5 to 1 ug, was put through reverse transcription using random hexamers. MiXCR, applied by TCRdb to the immunoSEQ multiplex PCR reads, yields one record per CDR3 protein. The sample lists around 190,000 distinct CDR3 sequences, approximately 95% occurring once. Specimen: CD4+ T cells from PBMCs. The origin of the receptors is a human donor in good health.

The gene calls are TRBV3-1 and TRBJ2-3; D gene uncertain. The CDR3 contains 12 residues. Per germline, CDR1 LGHDT and CDR2 YNNKEL (reference sequence). V lost 4 bases and J lost 2, with 4 bases in between. CDR3 nucleotide sequence: TGTGCCAGCAGCCGTTTCACAGATACGCAGTATTTT. This sequence encodes CASSRFTDTQYF.

The chain joins TRBV7-2 to TRBJ2-5; D ambiguous. The germline gives CDR1 SGHTA, CDR2 FQGNSA. Deletions cut 5 bases from V and 0 bases from J, with 16 bases between. CDR3 size: 16 residues. Here the CDR3 reads CASSTRSPADQETQYF. The CDR3 nucleotides are TGTGCCAGCAGCACCAGGTCACCAGCCGACCAAGAGACCCAGTACTTC.

J is TRBJ1-1 and V is TRBV3-1, with D perhaps matching TRBD1 (5 bases). From germline, CDR1 is LGHDT and CDR2 YNNKEL (reference sequence). Trimming stripped 7 bases from V and 1 base from J, with 13 bases between. The CDR3 consists of 14 residues. The CDR3 protein is CASNPGTGNTEAFF. DNA of the CDR3: TGTGCCAGCAATCCCGGGACTGGGAACACTGAAGCTTTCTTT. Looking up the rest from reference TRBV3-1 and TRBJ1-1 gives the full variable domain: DTAVSQTPKYLVTQMGNDKSIKCEQNLGHDTMYWYKQDSKKFLKIMFSYNNKELIINETVPNRFSPKSPDKAHLNLHINSLELGDSAVYFCASNPGTGNTEAFFGQGTRLTVV.

V usage is TRBV3-1 and J usage is TRBJ2-4, with 8 bases matching TRBD2. CDR3 length: 14 amino acids. Germline lookup yields CDR1 LGHDT and CDR2 YNNKEL (reference sequence). Unmatched junction bases numbered 5, after V lost 1 base and J lost 9 bases. CDR3 DNA: TGTGCCAGCAGCCAAGCAGACCGGGAGGGCATTCAGTACTTC. This translates into CASSQADREGIQYF.

J is TRBJ2-7 and V is TRBV5-1, with TRBD2 identical over 13 bases. The trim removed 0 bases at V and 4 bases at J, leaving 7 bases unmatched. This CDR3 contains 17 residues. CDR1 and CDR2 (germline): SGHRS, YFSETQ. The CDR3 reads CASSLGLAGGGSYEQYV. The CDR3 nucleotides are TGCGCCAGCAGCTTGGGACTAGCGGGAGGTGGGTCTTACGAGCAGTACGTC.

This clonotype was seen once. This sequence joins TRBV12-3 or TRBV12-4 and TRBJ2-1, with 8 positions matching TRBD2. The CDR3 contains 14 residues. Trimming removed 5 bases from V and 8 bases from J; junction bases left unmatched: 8. The CDR3 loop is CASSPGLGSDEQFF. DNA for the CDR3: TGTGCCAGCAGTCCGGGACTAGGGAGCGATGAGCAGTTCTTC.

The chain combines TRBV14 with TRBJ1-2; D remains ambiguous. CDR3 length: 13 amino acids. Germline lookup yields CDR1 SGHDN and CDR2 FVKESK. Trimming removed 1 base from V and 6 bases from J, with 9 bases in between. The CDR3 bases are TGTGCCAGCAGCCAAGCTCGCCTTAATGGCTACACCTTC. This translates into CASSQARLNGYTF.

This clonotype was picked up one time. The gene calls are TRBV7-7 and TRBJ2-5, with D possibly matching TRBD2 (6 bases). The germline V gene has CDR1 SSHAT and CDR2 FNYEAQ (reference sequence). V was pared by 1 base and J by 0 bases, with 9 bases between. The CDR3 length is 15 residues. The CDR3 reads CASSLGGDYQETQYF. The CDR3 DNA sequence: TGTGCCAGCAGCTTAGGGGGGGACTACCAAGAGACCCAGTACTTC.

This clonotype was detected only a few times. The chain is built from TRBV27 and TRBJ1-2; D unresolved. V lost 5 bases to trimming and J lost 2 bases, with 6 bases between them. The V gene's germline CDR1 is MNHEY and CDR2 SMNVEV (reference sequence). The CDR3 has 12 amino acids. The chain's CDR3 is CASSTPNYGYTF. The CDR3 region has the DNA TGTGCCAGCAGTACTCCGAACTATGGCTACACCTTC.

The V call is TRBV29-1, the J call TRBJ2-1, with 12 bases that match TRBD1. Germline CDR1 reads SQVTM; CDR2 reads ANQGSEA. The CDR3 is 16 amino acids. The ends lost 6 bases at V and 7 bases at J; junction bases unmatched: 13. The CDR3 DNA reads TGCAGCGTCCTAGTCCGGGACAGGGGGCCCCCGAATGAGCAGTTCTTC. Its translation is CSVLVRDRGPPNEQFF.

The chain carries TRBV3-1 and TRBJ2-5, with D perhaps TRBD2 (7 bases). This CDR3 has 13 residues. Germline-derived CDR1 and CDR2 are LGHDT and YNNKEL (reference sequence). V lost 5 bases to trimming and J lost 5 bases, with 12 bases between them. CDR3 DNA sequence: TGTGCCAGCAGCGGTGGGGGGGCGGAGACCCAGTACTTC. This encodes CASSGGGAETQYF.

This clonotype appeared once. V and J are TRBV4-2 and TRBJ2-5; 8 bases map to TRBD2. The CDR3 has 14 residues. The ends lost 4 bases at V and 5 bases at J; junction bases unmatched: 6. CDR1 LGHNA and CDR2 YNFKEQ come from the germline V gene. The CDR3 reads CASSRGLARETQYF. The CDR3 DNA reads TGTGCCAGCAGCCGAGGACTAGCTCGGGAGACCCAGTACTTC.

The chain has TRBV29-1 and TRBJ2-7, with D tentatively TRBD2 (5 bases). This CDR3 is built from 12 residues. Germline CDR1 and CDR2: SQVTM and ANQGSEA. The V end was cut by 5 bases, the J end by 2 bases, with 10 bases between. The CDR3 sequence: CSVIQRAYEQYF. CDR3 sequence (DNA): TGCAGCGTTATACAGAGGGCCTACGAGCAGTACTTC.

The V call is TRBV7-2, the J call TRBJ1-2, with a possible D match to TRBD1 (6 bases). With 2 bases removed from V and 4 bases from J, the gap between germline ends came to 11 bases. The CDR3 spans 14 residues. The germline CDR1 and CDR2 sequences are SGHTA and FQGNSA. The CDR3 region is CASSLQGYGYGYTF. DNA of the CDR3: TGTGCCAGCAGCTTACAGGGGTATGGCTATGGCTACACCTTC.

The chain is built from TRBV28 and TRBJ2-7; unclear D gene. The V gene lost 5 bases and the J gene lost 3 bases, with 17 bases spanning the gap. This CDR3 is 15 amino acids long. Germline CDR1 is MDHEN and CDR2 is SYDVKM. For the CDR3, the DNA is TGTGCCAGCAGTGCCACACGACCGCCAGTCTACGAGCAGTACGTC. Its protein is CASSATRPPVYEQYV.

The rearrangement uses TRBV5-1 and TRBJ2-7; TRBD2 matches at 7 bases. The junction had 3 bases not matched to a gene; V was cut back by 4 bases and J by 2 bases. This CDR3 is 13 amino acids long. Germline-derived CDR1 and CDR2 are SGHRS and YFSETQ. CDR3 sequence (DNA): TGCGCCAGCAGCCGGGAGGCGACCTACGAGCAGTACTTC. Its translation: CASSREATYEQYF.

The V and J genes are TRBV5-4 and TRBJ2-7; TRBD2 matches 13 bases. Germline V gene data show CDR1 as SGHNT and CDR2 as YYREEE (reference sequence). The CDR3 length is 15 residues. The trim removed 3 bases at V and 2 bases at J, leaving 2 bases unmatched. CDR3 DNA sequence: TGTGCCAGCAGCTCGACTAGCGGGAGGACCTACGAGCAGTACGTC. The encoded protein is CASSSTSGRTYEQYV.

This rearrangement joins TRBV29-1 to TRBJ1-2; D not resolved. Germline V CDR1 and CDR2: SQVTM, ANQGSEA. Deletions cut 6 bases from V and 6 bases from J, with 14 bases between. The CDR3 covers 12 residues. This CDR3 is CSVPFRVHGYTF. In DNA, the CDR3 is TGCAGCGTCCCGTTCCGGGTCCATGGCTACACCTTC.